Below, 20 T cell receptor beta chains from the same sample are listed, as sequenced in a study of cytomegalovirus exposure and HLA in healthy donors. This table comes from immunoSEQ multiplex PCR, and its TCRdb copy is limited to in-frame clones, with some not included. The sample has some 100,000 clones, roughly 88% seen once; the top ten hold more than 1.5%. What was sequenced was PBMCs. These receptors were obtained from a man in his late teens or twenties in good health and CMV-seronegative.

The J gene is TRBJ1-6, the V gene TRBV30; 9 nucleotides line up with TRBD1. V was clipped by 4 bases and J by 7 bases; unmatched bases: 2. Germline CDR1 and CDR2: GTSNPN and SVGIG (reference sequence). This CDR3 has 13 amino acids. The CDR3 DNA follows: TGTGCCTGGAAGGGACAGGGCAATTCACCCCTCCACTTT. It translates to CAWKGQGNSPLHF.

The chain links TRBV6-5 to TRBJ2-7; 7 positions match TRBD2. Germline CDR1 reads MNHEY; CDR2 reads SVGAGI. This CDR3 spans 12 amino acids. Losses at the gene ends were 6 bases for V and 7 bases for J; bases not matched to a gene: 6. The CDR3 here is CASSQLGGEQYF. The CDR3 coding sequence is TGTGCCAGCAGCCAACTCGGGGGGGAGCAGTACTTC.

In DNA, the CDR3 is TGTGCCAGCAGTAGTTACAGGGTCAATCAGCCCCAGCATTTT. It yields the protein CASSSYRVNQPQHF. The chain joins TRBV6-5 to TRBJ1-5, with D tentatively TRBD1 (6 bases). Trimming stripped 5 bases from V and 3 bases from J, with 11 bases between. CDR3 size: 14 residues. Germline CDR1 MNHEY, CDR2 SVGAGI.

This chain uses TRBV19 with TRBJ2-3, with TRBD2 matching over 8 bases. The CDR3 covers 16 residues. CDR1 LNHDA and CDR2 SQIVND come from the germline V gene (reference sequence). The ends lost 1 base at V and 0 bases at J; junction bases unmatched: 3. CDR3 loop: CASSIGRGESTDTQYF. The DNA of the CDR3 is TGTGCCAGTAGTATAGGGCGGGGGGAAAGCACAGATACGCAGTATTTT.

The chain couples TRBV28 to TRBJ1-5; D remains unclear. V lost 1 base and J 0 bases, leaving 16 bases between the germline ends. Germline V gene lookup returns CDR1 MDHEN and CDR2 SYDVKM. The CDR3 sequence is 18 residues long. This chain's CDR3 is CASSLFSWRGDSNQPQHF. CDR3 DNA: TGTGCCAGCAGTTTATTCTCCTGGCGCGGAGATAGCAATCAGCCCCAGCATTTT.

The chain recombines TRBV2 with TRBJ1-5; 10 bases are shared with TRBD1. V shed 8 bases and J 3 bases; nucleotides not matched to a gene: 7. Germline CDR1 reads SNHLY; CDR2 reads FYNNEI. This CDR3 region has 15 residues. The CDR3 DNA reads as TGTGCCAGCGGCCAGACAGGGGGCAACAATCAGCCCCAGCATTTT. Translated: CASGQTGGNNQPQHF.

The chain couples TRBV11-3 to TRBJ2-1, with D maybe TRBD1 (6 bases). Germline V CDR1 and CDR2: SGHNT, YENEEA. This CDR3 contains 17 residues. Trimming pared 5 bases from V and 4 bases from J, leaving 21 bases between. This CDR3 is CASSPKDGRGSYNEQFF. CDR3 nucleotides: TGTGCCAGCAGCCCCAAGGATGGCAGGGGTTCTTACAATGAGCAGTTCTTC.

The V gene is TRBV6-5, the J gene TRBJ2-7; 13 bases match TRBD2. Germline V lookup: CDR1 MNHEY, CDR2 SVGAGI. The length of the CDR3 is 15 residues. After removal of 5 bases from V and 2 bases from J, the junction contained 3 bases not matched to a gene. The CDR3 DNA reads as TGTGCCAGCAGTCGACTAGCGGGAGGTACCTACGAGCAGTACTTC. Amino acid sequence: CASSRLAGGTYEQYF.

The V call is TRBV5-1, the J call TRBJ2-7; unclear D gene. The CDR3 length is 13 residues. Per the germline V gene, CDR1 is SGHRS and CDR2 is YFSETQ. The V and J ends lost 1 base and 3 bases respectively, with 8 bases between them. For the CDR3, the DNA is TGCGCCAGCAGCTTGAACTACCGCTACGAGCAGTACTTC. Protein product: CASSLNYRYEQYF.

V gene TRBV18 combines with J gene TRBJ2-5, with 7 bases fitting TRBD2. J lost 4 bases, V lost 5 bases, and 1 base had no gene match. The CDR3 has 12 amino acids. CDR1 KGHSH and CDR2 LQKENI come from the germline V gene. CDR3 DNA: TGTGCCAGCTCAACGGGGGGAGAGACCCAGTACTTC. Translating gives CASSTGGETQYF.

This rearrangement joins TRBV14 to TRBJ2-5; perhaps TRBD2 as D (5 bases). The CDR3 totals 15 residues. Germline V gene lookup returns CDR1 SGHDN and CDR2 FVKESK. V lost 5 bases to trimming and J lost 3 bases, with 16 bases between them. The CDR3 nucleotides are TGTGCCAGCAGCTACCTTTTACGGGGTAAAGAGACCCAGTACTTC. Amino acid sequence: CASSYLLRGKETQYF.

The J gene is TRBJ2-1, the V gene TRBV27; maybe TRBD2 (5 bases). Looked up from germline, CDR1 is MNHEY and CDR2 is SMNVEV (reference sequence). The CDR3 loop spans 15 amino acids. V lost 2 bases and J lost 2, with 10 bases in between. CDR3 protein: CASSLLSGTYNEQFF. The CDR3 DNA follows: TGTGCCAGCAGTTTACTTTCGGGGACCTACAATGAGCAGTTCTTC.

The genes are TRBV5-4 and TRBJ2-7; TRBD1 matches at 9 bases. Trimming at V came to 4 bases and at J to 6 bases, leaving 11 bases not matched to a gene. The germline gives CDR1 SGHNT, CDR2 YYREEE (reference sequence). The length of the CDR3 is 15 residues. CDR3 sequence: CASSPGGQGPVEQYF. DNA for the CDR3: TGTGCCAGCAGCCCTGGGGGACAGGGACCAGTCGAGCAGTACTTC.

The V and J genes are TRBV6-5 and TRBJ2-1; the D gene is possibly TRBD1 (6 bases). The germline V and J ends were trimmed by 4 bases and 9 bases, with 13 bases remaining between them. Looked up from germline, CDR1 is MNHEY and CDR2 is SVGAGI. The CDR3 is 13 residues long. CDR3 protein: CASSFHRDGEQFF. The CDR3 coding sequence is TGTGCCAGCAGTTTCCACAGGGACGGTGAGCAGTTCTTC.

This CDR3 reads CASSEQRPPLHF. CDR3 coding DNA: TGTGCCAGCAGTGAGCAGCGACCACCCCTCCACTTT. This sequence joins TRBV6-1 and TRBJ1-6; D ambiguous. Germline V gives CDR1 MNHNS, CDR2 SASEGT. The ends were cut back, 3 bases at V and 11 bases at J, with 8 bases in the middle. The length of the CDR3 is 12 residues.

This clone has a single count. This sequence joins TRBV27 and TRBJ2-7, with 7 bases that match TRBD1. With V trimmed by 3 bases and J by 5 bases, 4 bases remained unmatched. Germline V gives CDR1 MNHEY, CDR2 SMNVEV (reference sequence). This CDR3 is 13 amino acids long. In DNA, the CDR3 is TGTGCCAGCAGTTTCAACAGGGGAAACGAGCAGTACTTC. Its translation is CASSFNRGNEQYF.

CDR3 coding DNA: TGTGCCAGTAGTATTTCCCGACAGCTGAATGAAAAACTGTTTTTT. Encoded protein: CASSISRQLNEKLFF. The chain uses TRBV19 and TRBJ1-4; TRBD1 might be the D (5 bases). The CDR3 extends over 15 amino acids. V lost 3 bases, J lost 5 bases, and 13 bases lay in between. Germline loops: CDR1 LNHDA, CDR2 SQIVND (reference sequence). Variable domain in full (rest from reference TRBV19 and TRBJ1-4): DGGITQSPKYLFRKEGQNVTLSCEQNLNHDAMYWYRQDPGQGLRLIYYSQIVNDFQKGDIAEGYSVSREKKESFPLTVTSAQKNPTAFYLCASSISRQLNEKLFFGSGTQLSVL.

This clone was seen more than once but under ten times. J is TRBJ2-2 and V is TRBV6-4, with D maybe TRBD2 (6 bases). Germline values: CDR1 MRHNA, CDR2 SNTAGT. V was trimmed by 4 bases and J by 6 bases, leaving 18 bases between them. The CDR3 covers 16 residues. CDR3 sequence (DNA): TGTGCCAGCAGTGGATCGGGAGAGGGAGTCCCCGGGGAGCTGTTTTTT. Protein sequence: CASSGSGEGVPGELFF.

This clone has a single count. The chain is built from TRBV7-9 and TRBJ1-1, with TRBD1 matching over 10 bases. Germline loops: CDR1 SEHNR, CDR2 FQNEAQ (reference sequence). CDR3 size: 15 residues. V lost 4 bases, J lost 4 bases, and 6 bases stayed unmatched. CDR3 DNA sequence: TGTGCCAGCAGCTCATACCGGACAGGGGGCACTGAAGCTTTCTTT. It codes for CASSSYRTGGTEAFF. The variable domain in full, completed from reference TRBV7-9 and TRBJ1-1, reads DTGVSQNPRHKITKRGQNVTFRCDPISEHNRLYWYRQTLGQGPEFLTYFQNEAQLEKSRLLSDRFSAERPKGSFSTLEIQRTEQGDSAMYLCASSSYRTGGTEAFFGQGTRLTVV.

The rearrangement uses TRBV10-3 and TRBJ1-2, with a weak D call TRBD1 (5 bases). The CDR3 length is 16 residues. Germline assignment: CDR1 ENHRY and CDR2 SYGVKD. V shed 3 bases and J shed 0 bases, with 14 bases lying between them. The DNA of the CDR3 is TGTGCCATCAGTGACCCGGGGGGGGGTTCTAACTATGGCTACACCTTC. Translated, it gives CAISDPGGGSNYGYTF.